This is a list of T cell receptor beta chains from one sample in a study of T cell responses to AZD1222 COVID-19 vaccine. Some clones are missing from TCRdb's copy, which holds only in-frame ones; the method was immunoSEQ multiplex PCR. The sample yields roughly 110,000 clones, roughly nine tenths seen once. The specimen comprised peripheral blood, sampled on day 0 of AZD1222 vaccination. Receptor source: an adult in good health. The CDR3 runs from the conserved cysteine through the conserved F or W. Expanded clones get a size class; other rows say once, few or many, or leave the size out.

V gene: TRBV10-3; J gene: TRBJ2-2; clone size: -; CDR3 protein: CAISRENTGELFF
V gene: TRBV4-1; J gene: TRBJ2-3; clone size: -; CDR3 protein: CASSQAGTGGLDTQYF
V gene: TRBV29-1; J gene: TRBJ2-1; clone size: -; CDR3 protein: CSVRSGRVYNEQFF
V gene: TRBV28; J gene: TRBJ1-1; clone size: -; CDR3 protein: CASSSTGVASEAFF
V gene: TRBV10-1; J gene: TRBJ2-2; clone size: -; CDR3 protein: CASSGQFANTGELFF
V gene: TRBV10-3; J gene: TRBJ2-1; clone size: -; CDR3 protein: CAISGLQGQGGYEQFF
V gene: TRBV18; J gene: TRBJ2-7; clone size: once; CDR3 protein: CASSLEQYEQYF
V gene: TRBV9; J gene: TRBJ2-1; clone size: -; CDR3 protein: CASSVVGTSTYLNPYNEQFF
V gene: TRBV7-2; J gene: TRBJ1-3; clone size: -; CDR3 protein: CASSLGGAISGNTIYF
V gene: TRBV15; J gene: TRBJ1-1; clone size: -; CDR3 protein: CATSRDRYTGPEAFF
V gene: TRBV6-5; J gene: TRBJ2-1; clone size: -; CDR3 protein: CASPWGEVYEQFF
V gene: TRBV27; J gene: TRBJ2-2; clone size: once; CDR3 protein: CASSGGTSGTGELFF
V gene: TRBV7-9; J gene: TRBJ1-2; clone size: -; CDR3 protein: CASSLPTGAYGYTF
V gene: TRBV5-8; J gene: TRBJ2-1; clone size: -; CDR3 protein: CASSSGTSGTYNEQFF
V gene: TRBV3-1/TRBV3-2; J gene: TRBJ1-2; clone size: -; CDR3 protein: CASSHPLKDTYGYTF
V gene: TRBV24-1; J gene: TRBJ1-1; clone size: -; CDR3 protein: CATSERRNTEAFF
V gene: TRBV9; J gene: TRBJ2-2; clone size: once; CDR3 protein: CASSVGGGNTGELFF
V gene: TRBV12-3/TRBV12-4; J gene: TRBJ1-2; clone size: -; CDR3 protein: CASSLERNYGYTF
V gene: TRBV5-5; J gene: TRBJ1-5; clone size: -; CDR3 protein: CASSPYQGAQHF
V gene: TRBV6-1; J gene: TRBJ2-3; clone size: -; CDR3 protein: CASSEDGLAGGLRDTQYF
V gene: TRBV30; J gene: TRBJ2-7; clone size: -; CDR3 protein: CAWSTGGTTYEQYF
V gene: TRBV20-1; J gene: TRBJ2-5; clone size: -; CDR3 protein: CSARDLETQYF
V gene: TRBV3-1/TRBV3-2; J gene: TRBJ1-2; clone size: -; CDR3 protein: CASSQSPGQGVDGYTF
V gene: TRBV6-5; J gene: TRBJ2-3; clone size: -; CDR3 protein: CASSTGGMVDTQYF
V gene: TRBV11-2; J gene: TRBJ2-1; clone size: once; CDR3 protein: CASSLGTSGLRLNNEQFF
V gene: TRBV7-2; J gene: TRBJ1-5; clone size: few; CDR3 protein: CASSPRQGGQPQHF
V gene: TRBV18; J gene: TRBJ1-1; clone size: -; CDR3 protein: CASSQKQGITEAFF
V gene: TRBV10-3; J gene: TRBJ1-5; clone size: few; CDR3 protein: CAITEEDNQPQHF
V gene: TRBV29-1; J gene: TRBJ2-1; clone size: once; CDR3 protein: CSVAWFGNEQFF
V gene: TRBV5-4; J gene: TRBJ1-3; clone size: -; CDR3 protein: CASGGGRSGNTIYF
V gene: TRBV9; J gene: TRBJ1-4; clone size: -; CDR3 protein: CASSATGSTNEKLFF
V gene: TRBV19; J gene: TRBJ2-2; clone size: once; CDR3 protein: CASSMAGNTGELFF
V gene: TRBV12-3/TRBV12-4; J gene: TRBJ2-5; clone size: -; CDR3 protein: CASRHRDAETQYF
V gene: TRBV18; J gene: TRBJ2-7; clone size: -; CDR3 protein: CASSRTSGSPYEQYF
V gene: TRBV19; J gene: TRBJ2-4; clone size: -; CDR3 protein: CASSILRGDRENIQYF
V gene: TRBV27; J gene: TRBJ1-5; clone size: few; CDR3 protein: CASSLFAGANQPQHF
V gene: TRBV4-1; J gene: TRBJ2-3; clone size: -; CDR3 protein: CASRDLGVRADTQYF
V gene: TRBV6-2/TRBV6-3; J gene: TRBJ2-5; clone size: -; CDR3 protein: CASSSNRYGGSRETQYF
V gene: TRBV15; J gene: TRBJ1-5; clone size: -; CDR3 protein: CATSRDRGNQPQHF
V gene: TRBV5-1; J gene: TRBJ1-2; clone size: -; CDR3 protein: CASSLLTGANYGYTF
V gene: TRBV10-3; J gene: TRBJ2-1; clone size: -; CDR3 protein: CAISESVTPNEQFF
V gene: TRBV6-2/TRBV6-3; J gene: TRBJ2-3; clone size: -; CDR3 protein: CASSYWAADTQYF
V gene: TRBV24-1; J gene: TRBJ2-3; clone size: -; CDR3 protein: CATSDLQTGGLTDTQYF
V gene: TRBV6-5; J gene: TRBJ1-4; clone size: -; CDR3 protein: CASRSKPGTREKLFF
V gene: TRBV4-1; J gene: TRBJ2-7; clone size: few; CDR3 protein: CASSQGDGPYEQYF